The 9 T cell receptor beta chains in this list originate from one sample, sequenced in a study of breast tumors, draining lymph nodes, adjacent tissues. In TCRdb, the multiplex PCR reads were re-called with MiXCR into one record per CDR3 protein. In the table there are fewer than 80,000 distinct CDR3 sequences, around two fifths of which are singletons. Sequencing was carried out using breast tumor tissue. The receptors were gathered from a female donor with breast cancer. Some clones in this sample may be carry-over from other donors' samples.

V is TRBV6-6 and J is TRBJ2-7; a possible D gene is TRBD2 (6 bases). Trimming shortened V by 5 bases and J by 3 bases, and 14 bases separated the two germline ends. CDR3 size: 14 residues. Germline CDR1 MNHNY, CDR2 SVGAGI (reference sequence). The CDR3 DNA sequence: TGTGCCAGCAGTCACTATCTAGCGAACTACGAGCAGTACTTC. It translates to CASSHYLANYEQYF.

This clonotype was seen many times. The J gene is TRBJ2-7, the V gene TRBV4-1; 16 positions match TRBD2. Germline CDR1 MGHRA, CDR2 YSYEKL. The CDR3 consists of 20 residues. V dropped 1 base and J dropped 4; count of bases not matched to a gene: 13. The CDR3 DNA is TGCGCCAGCAGCCAAGTGGGGGGACTAGCGGGGGGGCCGAGTTTGTACGAGCAGTACTTC. Its translation: CASSQVGGLAGGPSLYEQYF.

The chain uses TRBV6-5 and TRBJ1-5; 10 bases map to TRBD1. CDR3 length: 16 residues. The germline gives CDR1 MNHEY, CDR2 SVGAGI. Trimming at V came to 2 bases and at J to 4 bases, leaving 5 bases not matched to a gene. Here the CDR3 reads CASSYTGQGRNQPQHF. For the CDR3, the DNA is TGTGCCAGCAGTTACACGGGACAGGGGCGAAATCAGCCCCAGCATTTT.

This clonotype appeared many times. V usage is TRBV12-3 or TRBV12-4 and J usage is TRBJ1-5, with 8 bases that match TRBD1. With 6 bases clipped from V and 6 bases from J, the junction kept 7 bases outside the gene matches. The CDR3 has 14 residues. The chain's CDR3 is CASSHRGARQPQHF. CDR3 nucleotides: TGTGCCAGCAGCCACAGGGGGGCTCGTCAGCCCCAGCATTTT.

By share, this clonotype ranks as large. The chain couples TRBV7-6 to TRBJ2-3; D gene ambiguous. The CDR3 extends over 13 amino acids. Germline assignment: CDR1 SGHVS and CDR2 FNYEAQ. V lost 5 bases and J 1 base, leaving 7 bases between the germline ends. CDR3: CASSVRGTDTQYF. As DNA, the CDR3 is TGTGCCAGCAGCGTACGTGGCACAGATACGCAGTATTTT.

This clonotype was counted only a few times. This chain links TRBV27 with TRBJ2-1, with TRBD2 matching 9 bases. The germline gives CDR1 MNHEY, CDR2 SMNVEV (reference sequence). J was trimmed by 0 bases and V by 6 bases; bases with no gene match: 3. The CDR3 has 15 amino acids. The CDR3 protein is CASSLAGASYNEQFF. CDR3 DNA: TGTGCCAGCAGCTTAGCGGGAGCCTCCTACAATGAGCAGTTCTTC.

This clonotype was recorded many times. The V gene is TRBV3-1, the J gene TRBJ2-1; D perhaps matches TRBD2 (6 bases). Germline lookup yields CDR1 LGHDT and CDR2 YNNKEL (reference sequence). Trimming took 1 base from V and 0 from J, leaving 13 bases between them. This CDR3 has 17 residues. CDR3 DNA sequence: TGTGCCAGCAGCCAAGGCATCGGGGGATACTCCTACAATGAGCAGTTCTTC. Encoded protein: CASSQGIGGYSYNEQFF.

This clonotype was observed at least ten times. The rearrangement joins TRBV10-3 to TRBJ2-7, with 10 bases matching TRBD1. Per the germline V gene, CDR1 is ENHRY and CDR2 is SYGVKD. V dropped 3 bases and J dropped 5; count of bases not matched to a gene: 7. There are 15 residues in the CDR3. The CDR3 region is CAISDSTTGGHEQYF. CDR3 in DNA: TGTGCCATCAGTGATTCCACGACAGGGGGCCACGAGCAGTACTTC.

In its sample, this clonotype was seen many times. The rearrangement uses TRBV19 and TRBJ1-5; 7 positions agree with TRBD1. This CDR3 spans 14 amino acids. The V gene end was trimmed by 9 bases and the J gene end by 5 bases; junction bases not matched to a gene: 10. Germline V gene sequence: CDR1 LNHDA, CDR2 SQIVND (reference sequence). The CDR3 sequence is CASNDRVLYQPQHF. CDR3 bases: TGTGCCAGCAATGACAGGGTCCTGTATCAGCCCCAGCATTTT.